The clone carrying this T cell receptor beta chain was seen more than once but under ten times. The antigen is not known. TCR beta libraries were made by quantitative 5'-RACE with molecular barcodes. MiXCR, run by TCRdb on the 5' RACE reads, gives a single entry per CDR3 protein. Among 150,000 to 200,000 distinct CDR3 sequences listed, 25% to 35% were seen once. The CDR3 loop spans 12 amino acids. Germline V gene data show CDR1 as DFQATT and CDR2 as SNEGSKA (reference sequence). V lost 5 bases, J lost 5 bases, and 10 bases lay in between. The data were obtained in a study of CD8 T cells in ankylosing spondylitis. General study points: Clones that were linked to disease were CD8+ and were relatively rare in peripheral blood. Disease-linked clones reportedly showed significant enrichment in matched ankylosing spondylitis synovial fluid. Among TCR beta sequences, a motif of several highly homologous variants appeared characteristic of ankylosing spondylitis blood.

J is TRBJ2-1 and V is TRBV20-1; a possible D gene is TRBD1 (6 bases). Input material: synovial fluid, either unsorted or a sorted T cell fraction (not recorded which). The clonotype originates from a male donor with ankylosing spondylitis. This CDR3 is CSAQGWDNEQFF. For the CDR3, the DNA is TGCAGTGCTCAGGGGTGGGACAATGAGCAGTTCTTC.